These 2 T cell receptor beta chains originate from one sample sequenced in a study of technical replicates of blood from a few donors. The protocol was immunoSEQ multiplex PCR, while the TCRdb copy is restricted to in-frame clones and leaves out a portion. The data hold around 84,000 clones, with about 97% observed a single time. Sequenced material: T cells isolated from PBMCs. The receptors derive from a human donor in good health.

V is TRBV4-1 and J is TRBJ1-1; perhaps TRBD1 as D (6 bases). The V end lost 3 bases, the J end lost 4 bases, and 30 bases lay between the germline ends. The CDR3 length is 20 residues. CDR1 and CDR2 (germline): MGHRA, YSYEKL. The CDR3 loop is CASSHGMLGTPNPGTTEAFF. For the CDR3, the DNA is TGCGCCAGCAGCCACGGTATGCTTGGGACACCGAACCCGGGAACCACTGAAGCTTTCTTT.

V usage is TRBV7-8 and J usage is TRBJ2-1; D may be TRBD1 (6 bases). The CDR3 is 14 amino acids. Per germline, CDR1 SGHVS and CDR2 FQNEAQ. Trimming took off 5 bases at V and 7 bases at J, with 15 bases between the two ends. The CDR3 region is CASSHKGVGNEQFF. DNA for the CDR3: TGTGCCAGCAGCCACAAGGGGGTGGGTAATGAGCAGTTCTTC.